Presented here are 12 T cell receptor beta chains from one specimen sequenced in a study of human versus mouse CDR3 diversity and MHC coevolution. Only in-frame clones appear in the TCRdb table, and some are missing; sequencing was by immunoSEQ multiplex PCR. The data show tens of thousands of clones, approximately 92% seen once. Sequenced sample: naive CD4+ T cells from blood. The subset: CD45RO-negative CD62L-positive naive CD4 T cells. These receptor sequences come from a person aged 30-70 years in good health.

V gene TRBV7-9 combines with J gene TRBJ2-1, with 7 bases lining up with TRBD2. The CDR3 runs 13 residues. J gave up 8 bases and V 1 base, and 2 bases lay outside the gene matches. CDR1 is SEHNR and CDR2 is FQNEAQ in the germline V gene (reference sequence). The CDR3 nucleotides are TGTGCCAGCAGCTTAGATGGGGGGGATGAGCAGTTCTTC. Its translation: CASSLDGGDEQFF.

V usage is TRBV7-2 and J usage is TRBJ1-4, with D possibly being TRBD1 (5 bases). Germline V gives CDR1 SGHTA, CDR2 FQGNSA. The V end lost 1 base, the J end lost 5 bases, and 11 bases lay between the germline ends. This CDR3 region has 15 residues. The CDR3 DNA reads TGTGCCAGCAGCTTAGATGGGGCGGGGAATGAAAAACTGTTTTTT. Translating gives CASSLDGAGNEKLFF.

The chain recombines TRBV7-2 with TRBJ2-7; 10 nucleotides match TRBD1. This CDR3 is 15 amino acids long. Germline CDR1 SGHTA, CDR2 FQGNSA. Trimming cost V 6 bases and J 3 bases; bases outside gene matches: 8. The CDR3 sequence is CASSFWTGGDYEQYF. CDR3 DNA sequence: TGTGCCAGCAGTTTCTGGACAGGGGGAGACTACGAGCAGTACTTC.

The chain joins TRBV7-2 to TRBJ1-4; tentative D call: TRBD1 (6 bases). Trimming removed 0 bases from V and 8 bases from J, with 19 bases in between. The CDR3 totals 17 residues. Germline CDR1 is SGHTA and CDR2 is FQGNSA. CDR3 in DNA: TGTGCCAGCAGCTTAGCGATCGGGGCAGGGGCAAGGGAAAAACTGTTTTTT. It translates to CASSLAIGAGAREKLFF.

The genes are TRBV28 and TRBJ1-2; 8 nucleotides match TRBD1. V trimming: 4 bases; J trimming: 8 bases; junction bases outside the gene matches: 9. The CDR3 has 14 residues. CDR1 MDHEN and CDR2 SYDVKM come from the germline V gene. CDR3 coding DNA: TGTGCCAGCAGTTCCGGACAGGGTGTGTCCGGCTACACCTTC. Amino acids: CASSSGQGVSGYTF.

The V call is TRBV18, the J call TRBJ1-1, with 9 positions matching TRBD1. CDR1 KGHSH and CDR2 LQKENI come from the germline V gene. J lost 5 bases, V lost 4 bases, and 5 bases had no gene match. This CDR3 spans 14 amino acids. This CDR3 is CASSLQGARTEAFF. CDR3 nucleotide sequence: TGTGCCAGCTCACTACAGGGGGCAAGAACTGAAGCTTTCTTT.

The V and J genes are TRBV18 and TRBJ2-7; perhaps TRBD2 as D (6 bases). This CDR3 comprises 15 residues. The germline V gene encodes CDR1 KGHSH and CDR2 LQKENI. The ends were cut back, 5 bases at V and 6 bases at J, with 20 bases in the middle. The CDR3: CASSGRTGVIAEQYF. The CDR3 region has the DNA TGTGCCAGCTCAGGGCGGACGGGGGTTATCGCCGAGCAGTACTTC.

This chain uses TRBV19 with TRBJ1-1; no definite D call. This CDR3 spans 14 amino acids. CDR1 and CDR2 (germline): LNHDA, SQIVND (reference sequence). Trimming took off 5 bases at V and 5 bases at J, with 15 bases between the two ends. This chain's CDR3 is CASSPDGGWTEAFF. The CDR3 region has the DNA TGTGCCAGTAGTCCGGACGGCGGGTGGACTGAAGCTTTCTTT.

The CDR3 DNA sequence: TGTGCCAGCAGCCCCCGAGCCAGGGGCCAACTACATGAAAAACTGTTTTTT. Protein: CASSPRARGQLHEKLFF. The chain joins TRBV9 to TRBJ1-4; possibly TRBD1 for D (6 bases). V lost 4 bases, J lost 6 bases, and 22 bases lay in between. The CDR3 consists of 17 residues. Germline V lookup: CDR1 SGDLS, CDR2 YYNGEE.

The V call is TRBV7-2, the J call TRBJ1-3, with D unresolved. CDR1 is SGHTA and CDR2 is FQGNSA in the germline V gene. Between the trimmed V and J ends, which lost 4 bases and 2 bases, there was a span of 6 bases. The CDR3 has 13 amino acids. For the CDR3, the DNA is TGTGCCAGCAGCTCGGTTCCTGGAAACACCATATATTTT. Translating gives CASSSVPGNTIYF.

The rearrangement joins TRBV7-9 to TRBJ2-1, with D perhaps matching TRBD2 (6 bases). Germline loops: CDR1 SEHNR, CDR2 FQNEAQ (reference sequence). The CDR3 is 14 amino acids. Trimming pared 2 bases from V and 8 bases from J, leaving 13 bases between. CDR3 bases: TGTGCCAGCAGCTTATCGGGGCCGGGGGATGAGCAGTTCTTC. Translated, it gives CASSLSGPGDEQFF.

This sequence joins TRBV7-9 and TRBJ1-1; D possibly corresponds to TRBD1 (5 bases). CDR1 and CDR2 (germline): SEHNR, FQNEAQ (reference sequence). There are 14 residues in the CDR3. V was shortened by 2 bases and J by 4 bases, with 11 bases between the two germline ends. CDR3 coding DNA: TGTGCCAGCAGCTTACGGGGAGGGACCACTGAAGCTTTCTTT. Amino acids: CASSLRGGTTEAFF.